The 15 T cell receptor beta chains given below trace back to one sample, sequenced in a study of CD8 T cells in Susac syndrome. Reverse transcription of about 0.5 to 1 ug RNA used random hexamers. From the immunoSEQ multiplex PCR reads, TCRdb called clonotypes with MiXCR, one entry per CDR3 protein. This sample has about 150,000 distinct CDR3 sequences, with about 95% found just once. Material for sequencing was CD4+ T cells from PBMCs. These receptors were taken from a human donor with multiple sclerosis.

The gene calls are TRBV7-2 and TRBJ1-2, with no clear D. V shed 5 bases and J shed 6 bases, with 10 bases lying between them. The CDR3 loop spans 12 amino acids. The germline V gene encodes CDR1 SGHTA and CDR2 FQGNSA. The CDR3 is CASSLRADGYTF. Here the CDR3 DNA reads TGTGCCAGCAGCCTCCGAGCGGATGGCTACACCTTC. Full variable domain (missing parts from reference TRBV7-2 and TRBJ1-2): GAGVSQSPSNKVTEKGKDVELRCDPISGHTALYWYRQSLGQGLEFLIYFQGNSAPDKSGLPSDRFSAERTGGSVSTLTIQRTQQEDSAVYLCASSLRADGYTFGSGTRLTVV.

This clonotype was observed a single time. The chain couples TRBV7-9 to TRBJ2-1; no firm D call. Deletions cut 1 base from V and 3 bases from J, with 10 bases between. The V gene's germline CDR1 is SEHNR and CDR2 FQNEAQ (reference sequence). CDR3 length equals 15 residues. CDR3 bases: TGTGCCAGCAGCTTAGGGGTACTGGACTACAATGAGCAGTTCTTC. Translated, it gives CASSLGVLDYNEQFF.

This clonotype was picked up one time. The rearrangement joins TRBV27 to TRBJ1-6, with 8 bases aligning to TRBD1. CDR3 length: 16 amino acids. Germline V gives CDR1 MNHEY, CDR2 SMNVEV (reference sequence). V trimming: 5 bases; J trimming: 3 bases; junction bases outside the gene matches: 6. The CDR3 sequence: CASSPIDRGYNSPLHF. In nucleotides, the CDR3 is TGTGCCAGCAGTCCGATTGACAGGGGCTATAATTCACCCCTCCACTTT.

This chain joins TRBV29-1 and TRBJ2-1; D is perhaps TRBD1 or TRBD2 (5 bases each). The V end lost 1 base, the J end lost 0 bases, and 10 bases lay between the germline ends. Germline CDR1 and CDR2: SQVTM and ANQGSEA. The CDR3 contains 15 residues. CDR3 sequence: CSVEGGRSSYNEQFF. In DNA form, the CDR3 reads TGCAGCGTTGAAGGGGGACGGAGCTCCTACAATGAGCAGTTCTTC.

The chain links TRBV7-9 to TRBJ1-5; D perhaps matches TRBD1 (5 bases). Trimming shortened V by 5 bases and J by 7 bases, and 12 bases separated the two germline ends. CDR3 size: 13 residues. CDR1 and CDR2 (germline): SEHNR, FQNEAQ (reference sequence). CDR3 bases: TGTGCCAGCAGCCCCCGAGAGGGGCAGCCCCAGCATTTT. Encoded protein: CASSPREGQPQHF.

J is TRBJ1-1 and V is TRBV7-3; no definite D call. Germline lookup yields CDR1 SGHTA and CDR2 FQGTGA. CDR3 length: 17 amino acids. V was trimmed by 8 bases and J by 2 bases, leaving 24 bases between them. The DNA of the CDR3 is TGTGCCAGCTCTCCCAATGGGTTGTCTGGACGTAACACTGAAGCTTTCTTT. The encoded protein is CASSPNGLSGRNTEAFF.

The V gene is TRBV7-3, the J gene TRBJ2-5; TRBD2 matches 9 bases. This CDR3 contains 16 residues. Germline V gene data show CDR1 as SGHTA and CDR2 as FQGTGA. Trimming cost V 1 base and J 5 bases; bases outside gene matches: 8. CDR3 coding DNA: TGTGCCAGCAGCTTAAGTAGCGGGAGAGGAGGGGAGACCCAGTACTTC. The encoded protein is CASSLSSGRGGETQYF.

V usage is TRBV19 and J usage is TRBJ2-3, with D hard to call. Germline CDR1 is LNHDA and CDR2 is SQIVND (reference sequence). This CDR3 is 13 amino acids long. V was cut by 1 base and J by 9 bases, with 11 bases left in between. CDR3 nucleotide sequence: TGTGCCAGTAGTATAGTGGCTGATGGAACGCAGTATTTT. It encodes CASSIVADGTQYF.

This rearrangement joins TRBV6-6 to TRBJ1-1; D is unresolved. The CDR3 has 15 amino acids. V was trimmed by 0 bases and J by 3 bases, leaving 11 bases between them. CDR1 is MNHNY and CDR2 is SVGAGI in the germline V gene (reference sequence). The CDR3 here is CASSYSARQDTEAFF. The DNA of the CDR3 is TGTGCCAGCAGTTACTCGGCCAGGCAGGACACTGAAGCTTTCTTT.

V and J are TRBV20-1 and TRBJ2-1; 10 bases are shared with TRBD1. Trimming took 2 bases from V and 9 from J; bases not matched to a gene: 10. The germline V gene encodes CDR1 DFQATT and CDR2 SNEGSKA (reference sequence). The length of the CDR3 is 15 residues. The DNA of the CDR3 is TGCAGTGCTAGAACCAGACAGGGGGCTTATAGTGAGCAGTTCTTC. Its protein is CSARTRQGAYSEQFF.

The rearrangement joins TRBV3-1 to TRBJ2-5; no reliable D call. V lost 0 bases, J lost 0 bases, and 11 bases lay in between. The CDR3 loop spans 16 amino acids. Germline V gene lookup returns CDR1 LGHDT and CDR2 YNNKEL (reference sequence). CDR3 residues: CASSQDHMGHQETQYF. The CDR3 coding sequence is TGTGCCAGCAGCCAAGATCACATGGGCCACCAAGAGACCCAGTACTTC.

The chain recombines TRBV5-6 with TRBJ1-5, with D uncertain. The germline CDR1 and CDR2 sequences are SGHDT and YYEEEE. The V gene lost 0 bases and the J gene lost 1 base, with 8 bases spanning the gap. The CDR3 runs 15 residues. The CDR3 loop reads CASSLGQLSNQPQHF. DNA for the CDR3: TGTGCCAGCAGCTTGGGACAACTCAGCAATCAGCCCCAGCATTTT.

The CDR3: CSARRQGAREKLFF. The CDR3 DNA reads as TGCAGTGCTAGGCGACAGGGGGCGCGGGAAAAACTGTTTTTT. The chain couples TRBV20-1 to TRBJ1-4; TRBD1 matches at 10 bases. Germline V lookup: CDR1 DFQATT, CDR2 SNEGSKA (reference sequence). The J segment lost 8 bases and the V segment lost 3 bases, leaving 6 bases of the junction unmatched. This CDR3 contains 14 residues.

The rearrangement links TRBV27 to TRBJ2-3; TRBD2 is a possible D gene (6 bases). Per germline, CDR1 MNHEY and CDR2 SMNVEV (reference sequence). The CDR3 contains 14 residues. V lost 2 bases and J 2 bases, leaving 8 bases between the germline ends. The CDR3 sequence is CASSLRGLTDTQYF. The CDR3, as DNA: TGTGCCAGCAGTTTAAGGGGACTCACAGATACGCAGTATTTT.

The V and J genes are TRBV19 and TRBJ2-7; D is undetermined. Germline-derived CDR1 and CDR2 are LNHDA and SQIVND (reference sequence). The CDR3 contains 13 residues. The V and J ends lost 5 bases and 0 bases respectively, with 8 bases between them. The CDR3 nucleotides are TGTGCCAGTAGTGGTCCAGCCTCCTACGAGCAGTACTTC. It yields the protein CASSGPASYEQYF.